This entry is about one T cell receptor beta chain. Its antigen is still unknown. V lost 3 bases, J lost 5 bases, and 4 bases stayed unmatched. The CDR3 loop spans 14 amino acids. Germline lookup yields CDR1 MDHEN and CDR2 SYDVKM. Via MiXCR, TCRdb re-called the reads, giving one row per CDR3 protein. This table holds about 110,000 distinct CDR3 sequences, over 30% found once. This sample is part of a study of T cell repertoires in cytomegalovirus infection. Study-wide context: Selection of CMV epitopes for the study included recently identified HLA-C-restricted and well-studied HLA-B-restricted ones. Public TCR beta signatures provided an indication of both CMV infection and a matching HLA type. General study points: HLA-C-restricted CMV clonotypes gave the most frequent clonotype in two of eight donors.

The V gene is TRBV28, the J gene TRBJ2-3, with 8 positions matching TRBD1. This sample comprised CD8+ T cells from cultured PBMCs, obtained from culture after CMV antigen stimulation. The TCR comes from a human donor in good health (CMV status not recorded). Some clones in this sample may be carry-over from other donors' samples. The CDR3 loop is CASSLTGVIDTQYF. CDR3 bases: TGTGCCAGCAGTTTGACAGGGGTTATAGATACGCAGTATTTT.